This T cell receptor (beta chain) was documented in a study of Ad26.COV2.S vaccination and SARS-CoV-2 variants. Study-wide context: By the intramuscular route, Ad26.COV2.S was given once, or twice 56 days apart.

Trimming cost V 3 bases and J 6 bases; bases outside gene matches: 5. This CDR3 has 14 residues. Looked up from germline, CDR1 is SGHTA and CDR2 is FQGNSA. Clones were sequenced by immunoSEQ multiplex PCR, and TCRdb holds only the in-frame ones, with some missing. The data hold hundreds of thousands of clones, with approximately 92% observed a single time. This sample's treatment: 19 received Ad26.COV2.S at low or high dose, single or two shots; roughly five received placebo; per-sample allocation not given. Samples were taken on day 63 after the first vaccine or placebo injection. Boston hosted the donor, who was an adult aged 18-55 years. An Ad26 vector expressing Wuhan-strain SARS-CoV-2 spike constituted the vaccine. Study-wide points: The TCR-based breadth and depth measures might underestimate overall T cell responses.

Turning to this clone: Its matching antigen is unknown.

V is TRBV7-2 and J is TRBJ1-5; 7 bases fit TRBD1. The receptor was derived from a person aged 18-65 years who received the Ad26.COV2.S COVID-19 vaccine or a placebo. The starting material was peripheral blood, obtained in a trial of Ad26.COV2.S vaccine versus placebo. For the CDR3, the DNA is TGTGCCAGCAGCTTCAGGGGGTCTGGTCAGCCCCAGCATTTT. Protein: CASSFRGSGQPQHF. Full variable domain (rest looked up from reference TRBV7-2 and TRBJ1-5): GAGVSQSPSNKVTEKGKDVELRCDPISGHTALYWYRQSLGQGLEFLIYFQGNSAPDKSGLPSDRFSAERTGGSVSTLTIQRTQQEDSAVYLCASSFRGSGQPQHFGDGTRLSIL.